The T cell receptor beta chain described here comes from a study of T cell repertoires in cytomegalovirus infection. Study overall: Public TCR beta signature analysis indicated the presence of both CMV infection and matching HLA type. The study's findings and limits: Accumulated public TCR beta family frequency recognized individuals carrying CMV together with the relevant HLA. The study found HLA-C-restricted CMV-specific TCR beta clonotypes dominating the ex vivo response.

One entry per CDR3 protein, called by TCRdb with MiXCR from the reads. The table lists 200,000 to 300,000 distinct CDR3 sequences, approximately 13% of them singletons. This CDR3 is built from 15 residues. Per the germline V gene, CDR1 is SGHTA and CDR2 is FQGNSA. V lost 5 bases and J lost 0; bases outside the gene matches: 4. This clonotype was counted many times. What it binds is not known. What was sequenced was PBMCs. The source is a human donor in good health (CMV status not recorded). Some clones in this sample may be carry-over from other donors' samples. The chain has TRBV7-2 and TRBJ2-1; 7 positions match TRBD2. As DNA, the CDR3 is TGTGCCAGCAGCATAACTAGCGCCTCCTACAATGAGCAGTTCTTC. Translated: CASSITSASYNEQFF.